This T cell receptor beta chain was identified in a study of blood T cell repertoires in COVID-19. Study-level background: The United States, Italy and Spain provided the acute and convalescent COVID-19 samples. From T cells, B-cell-depleted T cells, or PBMCs came the material, which was cDNA or gDNA.

Per the study methods: How many nucleated cells were present was estimated from reference gene primer amplification. This table comes from immunoSEQ multiplex PCR, and its TCRdb copy is limited to in-frame clones, with some not included. V and J calls and clone size follow that table, whereas D and trimming were derived from the DNA. The sample yields 400,000 or so clones, around 87% seen once. This CDR3 has 19 amino acids. Germline V gene data show CDR1 as SGHRS and CDR2 as YFSETQ. With V trimmed by 4 bases and J by 5 bases, 21 bases remained unmatched. The recovered donors of Cohort 3 showed two negative PCRs, clearance, or symptom resolution.

The chain carries TRBV5-1 and TRBJ2-5, with 9 nucleotides matching TRBD1. The specimen sequenced was PBMCs or T cells enriched from blood (not recorded which). This TCR was sampled from a man aged 30-40 years who had recovered from COVID-19. DNA for the CDR3: TGCGCCAGCAGCCCGACTACCAACGGACAGGGGATCTTTCTGGAGACCCAGTACTTC. It specifies CASSPTTNGQGIFLETQYF.